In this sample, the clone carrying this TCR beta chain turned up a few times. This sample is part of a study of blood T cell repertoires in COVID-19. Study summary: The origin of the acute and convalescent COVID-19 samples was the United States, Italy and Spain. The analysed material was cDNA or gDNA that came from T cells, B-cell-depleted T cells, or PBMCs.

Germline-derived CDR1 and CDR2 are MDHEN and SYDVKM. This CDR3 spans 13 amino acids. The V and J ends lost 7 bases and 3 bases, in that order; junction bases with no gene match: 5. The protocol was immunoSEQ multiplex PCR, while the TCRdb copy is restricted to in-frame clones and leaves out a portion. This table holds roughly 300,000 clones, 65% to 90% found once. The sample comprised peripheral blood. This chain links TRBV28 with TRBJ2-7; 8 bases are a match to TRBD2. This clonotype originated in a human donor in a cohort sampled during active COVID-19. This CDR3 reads CASTLAGGYEQYF. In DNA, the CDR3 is TGTGCCAGCACCCTAGCGGGTGGCTACGAGCAGTACTTC.